The T cell receptor (beta chain) under discussion was sequenced for a study of tumor and adjacent non-tumor tissue in lung cancer. No cell sorting was done before RNA was extracted from the tissue. The normal lung tissue was taken more than 3 cm from the tumor edge. With regard to this clonotype: A read error may be the cause here, since a much bigger clone is one base away.

A modified ARM-PCR protocol with three rounds of nested PCR amplified TCRbeta. TCRdb recomputed calls from the multiplex PCR reads with MiXCR, one row per CDR3 protein. The sample includes some 97,000 distinct CDR3 sequences, approximately 60% of them seen just once. The TCR sequence derives from a man aged 30-40 years with non-small cell lung cancer. The specimen was distant non-tumor lung tissue.

The CDR3 loop reads CVNSPRLAAGELFF. CDR3 in DNA: TGTGTCAACAGCCCGAGACTAGCGGCCGGGGAGCTGTTTTTT. The V call is TRBV11-1, the J call TRBJ2-2; TRBD2 aligns across 9 bases. The germline CDR1 and CDR2 sequences are SGHAT and FQDESV (reference sequence). The CDR3 totals 14 residues. The full variable domain, completed using reference TRBV11-1 and TRBJ2-2, is EAEVAQSPRYKITEKSQAVAFWCDPISGHATLYWYRQILGQGPELLVQFQDESVVDDSQLPKDRFSAERLKGVDSTLKIQPAELGDSAMYLCVNSPRLAAGELFFGEGSRLTVL.